This T cell receptor beta chain derives from a study of graft-versus-host responses after intestinal transplantation. About the study: All recipients were transplanted with multivisceral, liver-intestinal, or isolated intestinal grafts. The recipients all started with anti-thymocyte globulin induction and then took tacrolimus and steroids for 3 to 4 years. Overall study findings and caveats: Detected in recipient marrow were GvH clones, some of which were first observed in ileum or blood.

Worth noting for this clone: Antigen: not known.

Here immunoSEQ multiplex PCR was the method, and the copy in TCRdb shows in-frame clones only, minus some. The sample has approximately 100,000 clones; 75% to 90% are singletons. From germline, CDR1 is SQVTM and CDR2 ANQGSEA. V was clipped by 7 bases and J by 4 bases, with 13 bases between them. There are 13 residues in the CDR3. The chain is built from TRBV29-1 and TRBJ1-4; TRBD1 might be the D (5 bases). The sequencing used unstimulated CD4+ T cells sorted from spleen or lymph node cells, collected before intestinal transplant. The TCR comes from a human donor who received an intestinal transplant. The CDR3 DNA reads TGCAGCGCAACAGGTCGAGGTAATGAAAAACTGTTTTTT. Its translation: CSATGRGNEKLFF. Complete variable domain (other parts from reference TRBV29-1 and TRBJ1-4): SAVISQKPSRDICQRGTSLTIQCQVDSQVTMMFWYRQQPGQSLTLIATANQGSEATYESGFVIDKFPISRPNLTFSTLTVSNMSPEDSSIYLCSATGRGNEKLFFGSGTQLSVL.